Given below is one TCR beta chain in context. The antigen remains undetermined. The sample originates from a study of T cell responses to AZD1222 COVID-19 vaccine. Study-level findings and limits: The sample set comprised mostly white British donors with more females, and clonal diversity was possibly underestimated. A reported finding is that nearly half of spike-specific TCRs target unmutated variant regions.

Sequencing used immunoSEQ multiplex PCR; TCRdb keeps in-frame clones, though not all of them. Of 200,000 or so clones listed, roughly 92% are singletons. CDR1 and CDR2 from the germline V gene are SQVTM and ANQGSEA. Trimming took 1 base from V and 2 from J, leaving 9 bases between them. The CDR3 totals 13 residues. The chain carries TRBV29-1 and TRBJ2-7; D might be TRBD1 (5 bases). Sequencing used peripheral blood, obtained 28 days after the second AZD1222 dose. This receptor was taken from an adult who received the AZD1222 COVID-19 vaccine. The CDR3 is CSVEVVDTYEQYF. The CDR3 DNA reads as TGCAGCGTTGAAGTAGTGGACACCTACGAGCAGTACTTC.